This T cell receptor (beta chain) appears in the sequencing data of a study of CD8+ T cells in alopecia areata. Study background: Twice daily, treated patients received 5 to 10 mg of oral tofacitinib. Findings and limits, study-wide: Scalp clonality dropped significantly under tofacitinib, as did expanded CD8+ top-100 clones. While tofacitinib was given, many expanded lesional clones persisted in scalp and blood.

As to this clone: Antigen unknown.

Sequencing used cDNA as its template, made by extracting RNA and reverse transcribing it. The assay was immunoSEQ multiplex PCR, and TCRdb's table has in-frame clones only and misses some. The top ten hold 15% of the sample, which has 70,000 or so clones, roughly 28% seen once. Noted treatment: oral pan-JAK inhibitor, 5-10 mg twice daily. In alopecia areata patients, both lesional scalp punch biopsies and peripheral blood were collected. This material consisted of CD8+ T cells sorted from blood, taken at week 4, from a patient treated with tofacitinib. The source is a human donor with alopecia areata.

CDR3 sequence (DNA): TGTGCCTGGAGTGTCGACGGGACTAGCGGGGTCTACGAGCAGTACTTC. This translates into CAWSVDGTSGVYEQYF. The chain links TRBV30 to TRBJ2-7; 13 nucleotides line up with TRBD2. Germline V gene sequence: CDR1 GTSNPN, CDR2 SVGIG (reference sequence). The CDR3 extends over 16 amino acids. V lost 0 bases and J lost 3; bases outside the gene matches: 5.